Each of the 14 T cell receptor beta chains below was sequenced from the same sample in a study of CD8 T cells in ankylosing spondylitis. Whole-study findings and limits: Blood of patients with ankylosing spondylitis appeared to be characterized by a TCR beta motif of seven or eight highly homologous variants.

TCRdb reprocessed the 5' RACE reads with MiXCR, giving one entry per CDR3 protein. This table holds about 390,000 distinct CDR3 sequences, around 20% found once. The antigens for these receptors are not known. Sequenced input: blood, either unsorted or a sorted T cell fraction (not recorded which). The receptors stem from a male donor with ankylosing spondylitis.

The chain links TRBV7-2 to TRBJ2-7, with 11 positions matching TRBD2. J was trimmed by 7 bases and V by 0 bases; bases with no gene match: 2. This CDR3 has 14 amino acids. Germline V gene lookup returns CDR1 SGHTA and CDR2 FQGNSA. In DNA form, the CDR3 reads TGTGCCAGCAGCTTAGCGACTAGCGGGGAAGAGCAGTACTTC. Translated: CASSLATSGEEQYF.

This clonotype was detected ten times or more. This chain connects TRBV7-3 to TRBJ2-1; 8 bases line up with TRBD2. Germline CDR1 SGHTA, CDR2 FQGTGA. This CDR3 contains 14 residues. The junction had 4 bases not matched to a gene; V was cut back by 5 bases and J by 4 bases. In DNA form, the CDR3 reads TGTGCCAGCAGCCCAGCGGGAGTGTACAATGAGCAGTTCTTC. Translation gives CASSPAGVYNEQFF.

This sequence joins TRBV27 and TRBJ1-4, with D hard to call. CDR3 size: 14 residues. Per germline, CDR1 MNHEY and CDR2 SMNVEV (reference sequence). Trimming took off 6 bases at V and 8 bases at J, with 16 bases between the two ends. The CDR3 region has the DNA TGTGCCAGCAGCGACCACTCCGAGAGAGAAAAACTGTTTTTT. The encoded protein is CASSDHSEREKLFF.

This clonotype was seen a single time. Here the CDR3 reads CATSRGSGRASSEQFF. The DNA of the CDR3 is TGTGCCACCAGCCGGGGTAGCGGGAGGGCCAGTTCTGAGCAGTTCTTC. This chain links TRBV15 with TRBJ2-1; 11 bases match TRBD2. CDR1 LNHNV and CDR2 YYDKDF come from the germline V gene (reference sequence). V lost 5 bases, J lost 9 bases, and 12 bases stayed unmatched. The CDR3 spans 16 residues.

The chain carries TRBV7-2 and TRBJ2-5, with 8 bases matching TRBD1. CDR1 is SGHTA, CDR2 FQGNSA, per germline. The V and J ends lost 4 bases and 1 base, in that order; junction bases with no gene match: 2. The CDR3 is made up of 14 amino acids. The CDR3 DNA sequence: TGTGCCAGCAGCTCGGACAGGGCCCAAGAGACCCAGTACTTC. Encoded protein: CASSSDRAQETQYF. The whole variable domain, filled in from reference TRBV7-2 and TRBJ2-5, reads GAGVSQSPSNKVTEKGKDVELRCDPISGHTALYWYRQSLGQGLEFLIYFQGNSAPDKSGLPSDRFSAERTGGSVSTLTIQRTQQEDSAVYLCASSSDRAQETQYFGPGTRLLVL.

This clonotype was observed a handful of times. The V and J genes are TRBV5-1 and TRBJ2-3; 10 bases fit TRBD1. Trimming removed 0 bases from V and 5 bases from J; junction bases left unmatched: 6. The CDR3 totals 16 residues. Germline V lookup: CDR1 SGHRS, CDR2 YFSETQ. The CDR3 nucleotides are TGCGCCAGCAGCTTGGTCGGGACAGGGGCCTTAGATACGCAGTATTTT. Its protein product is CASSLVGTGALDTQYF.

The V call is TRBV19, the J call TRBJ2-5, with a tentative D call TRBD1 (6 bases). Germline V gene sequence: CDR1 LNHDA, CDR2 SQIVND (reference sequence). The V end lost 6 bases, the J end lost 2 bases, and 10 bases lay between the germline ends. CDR3 length: 13 amino acids. CDR3 loop: CASSTGPQETQYF. The DNA of the CDR3 is TGTGCCAGTAGCACAGGGCCGCAAGAGACCCAGTACTTC.

V and J are TRBV11-2 and TRBJ2-7; the D is unclear. With 0 bases removed from V and 8 bases from J, the gap between germline ends came to 11 bases. CDR3 length: 13 residues. The germline V gene encodes CDR1 SGHAT and CDR2 FQNNGV. DNA for the CDR3: TGTGCCAGCAGCTTAGAGTTGTGGGATAAGCAGTACTTC. Amino acid sequence: CASSLELWDKQYF.

This clonotype was seen ten or more times. The gene calls are TRBV5-1 and TRBJ1-3; TRBD1 matches at 7 bases. The CDR3 has 15 residues. Germline-derived CDR1 and CDR2 are SGHRS and YFSETQ. V lost 0 bases, J lost 0 bases, and 0 bases stayed unmatched. The DNA for the CDR3 is TGCGCCAGCAGCTTGGACAGGGGCTCTGGAAACACCATATATTTT. Translated: CASSLDRGSGNTIYF.

The CDR3 sequence is CASSLVRTSTETQYF. CDR3 nucleotides: TGTGCCAGCAGCTTAGTAAGGACTAGCACAGAGACCCAGTACTTC. The chain employs TRBV11-2 and TRBJ2-5; 8 positions agree with TRBD2. The V segment lost 1 base and the J segment 4 bases; nucleotides outside the gene matches: 5. This CDR3 has 15 residues. Germline V gene data show CDR1 as SGHAT and CDR2 as FQNNGV.

The V and J genes are TRBV25-1 and TRBJ2-5; TRBD2 is a possible D gene (6 bases). Between the trimmed V and J ends, which lost 3 bases and 5 bases, there was a span of 13 bases. CDR1 is MGHDK, CDR2 SYGVNS, per germline. This CDR3 has 14 residues. The CDR3, as DNA: TGTGCCAGCAGTGAGGGAGGCTCCGGGGAGACCCAGTACTTC. The encoded protein is CASSEGGSGETQYF. The full variable domain, rest sourced from reference TRBV25-1 and TRBJ2-5, is EADIYQTPRYLVIGTGKKITLECSQTMGHDKMYWYQQDPGMELHLIHYSYGVNSTEKGDLSSESTVSRIRTEHFPLTLESARPSHTSQYLCASSEGGSGETQYFGPGTRLLVL.

The chain links TRBV29-1 to TRBJ1-2; D call uncertain. Germline-derived CDR1 and CDR2 are SQVTM and ANQGSEA. Between the trimmed V and J ends, which lost 0 bases and 6 bases, there was a span of 14 bases. The CDR3 totals 14 residues. The DNA of the CDR3 is TGCAGCGTTGAAGAAACCGGGCCGCGGGATGGCTACACCTTC. Protein sequence: CSVEETGPRDGYTF.

The rearrangement uses TRBV7-2 and TRBJ1-6, with D possibly TRBD1 on 5 matching bases. The CDR3 runs 15 residues. V lost 1 base, J lost 7 bases, and 11 bases lay in between. Germline CDR1 reads SGHTA; CDR2 reads FQGNSA. DNA of the CDR3: TGTGCCAGCAGCTTAGGGGGGGTTGGAAATTCACCCCTCCACTTT. It specifies CASSLGGVGNSPLHF. Full variable domain (rest looked up from reference TRBV7-2 and TRBJ1-6): GAGVSQSPSNKVTEKGKDVELRCDPISGHTALYWYRQSLGQGLEFLIYFQGNSAPDKSGLPSDRFSAERTGGSVSTLTIQRTQQEDSAVYLCASSLGGVGNSPLHFGNGTRLTVT.

The chain joins TRBV6-5 to TRBJ2-1; 7 nucleotides match TRBD1. This CDR3 has 11 residues. V was clipped by 6 bases and J by 15 bases; unmatched bases: 8. The germline V gene encodes CDR1 MNHEY and CDR2 SVGAGI. CDR3 in amino acids: CASSRDRVVFF. The CDR3 DNA is TGTGCCAGCAGCCGCGACAGGGTGGTGTTCTTC.